This TCR beta chain was sequenced for a study of blood T cell repertoires in COVID-19 (dated by TCRdb to about 2020). Study-wide context: The collaborator samples originated in the United States, Italy and Spain and spanned the acute and convalescent phases of COVID-19. The material from the prospective study consisted of cDNA or gDNA derived from T cells, B-cell-depleted T cells, or PBMCs. Subjects who had been exposed to COVID-19, were actively infected with it, or had recovered from it provided the deeply sampled blood TCRbeta repertoires that made up the dataset. The repertoires were made available in a free public database intended to serve as a resource for research on the immune response to SARS-CoV-2. The samples were drawn from two sources: the first 160 participants of the ongoing ImmuneRACE study, and 1,200 or so subjects contributed by 6 global collaborators. The sample metadata nearly always contained a de-identified subject ID, COVID-19 status, age in years and sex. Where available, HLA class I and class II types were taken from metadata supplied by the sample provider and were not determined by assay-based typing. Results and caveats for the whole study, not just this receptor: Clinical and demographic metadata were provided uncurated, with the amount varying by source and participant.

Note on this clone: Its antigen has not been determined. Per-base quality was not reported, and no clone a single base away is much larger than it.

The V end gives up 2 bases and the J end 7 bases, leaving 8 bases in the junction not matched to a gene. CDR1 SGHNT and CDR2 YYREEE were looked up in the germline V gene (reference sequence). From the cysteine up to the phenylalanine, the CDR3 has a length of 14 residues. The kept DNA is CDR3 alone, 42 bases in frame from the first base. The immunoSEQ Assay, a bias-controlled multiplex PCR, was used to amplify TCRbeta CDR3 regions from genomic DNA. In the authors' own workflow: Nucleated cell counts per sample were estimated from amplification of reference gene primers within the assay. To quantify the absolute abundance of each unique TCRbeta CDR3 rearrangement, sequence reads were collapsed and filtered. For each sample, productive Simpson clonality was calculated as the square root of Simpson's diversity index across productive rearrangements. As stored in TCRdb, this immuneACCESS dataset retains in-frame rearrangements with V and J assigned. A fraction of the clones does not appear; measured against another copy, unresolved V genes explain less than half of the discrepancy, and the remainder lacks a known reason. That table supplies the V and J calls and clone size; D and trimming were determined from the DNA. In this sample the table shows a few hundred thousand clones, approximately 86% of which occur a single time. The biggest ten clones account for approximately 2.2% of the sample.

A second Seattle source provided samples from volunteer blood donors who had recovered from COVID-19. Collaborating institutions collected whole blood in K2EDTA tubes following their own protocols. For TCRbeta analysis, collaborators shipped samples in one of three forms: frozen whole blood, isolated PBMCs, or DNA extracted from either of those sample types. Sequenced sample: peripheral blood. This TCR came from a woman in her twenties or thirties who had recovered from COVID-19. This chain joins TRBV5-4 to TRBJ2-7; 8 middle bases align to TRBD1. The bases are TGTGCCAGCAGCTTAACCCAGGGGGCCAGGGAGCAGTACTTC. Translated, this gives CASSLTQGAREQYF.